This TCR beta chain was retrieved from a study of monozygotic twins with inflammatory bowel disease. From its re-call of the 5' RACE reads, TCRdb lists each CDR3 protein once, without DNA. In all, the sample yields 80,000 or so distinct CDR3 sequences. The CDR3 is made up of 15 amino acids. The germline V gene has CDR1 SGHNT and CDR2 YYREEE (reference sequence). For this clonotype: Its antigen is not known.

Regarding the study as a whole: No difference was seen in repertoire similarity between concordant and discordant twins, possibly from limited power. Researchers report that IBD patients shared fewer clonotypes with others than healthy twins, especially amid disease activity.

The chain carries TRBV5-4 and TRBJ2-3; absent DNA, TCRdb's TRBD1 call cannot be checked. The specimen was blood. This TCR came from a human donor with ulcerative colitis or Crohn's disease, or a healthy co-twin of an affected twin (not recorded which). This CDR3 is CASSLDGQRTDTQYF. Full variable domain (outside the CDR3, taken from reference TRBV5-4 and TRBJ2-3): ETGVTQSPTHLIKTRGQQVTLRCSSQSGHNTVSWYQQALGQGPQFIFQYYREEENGRGNFPPRFSGLQFPNYSSELNVNALELDDSALYLCASSLDGQRTDTQYFGPGTRLTVL.